In this sample, the clone carrying this T cell receptor (beta chain) turned up a few times. The table came from immunoSEQ multiplex PCR; TCRdb's copy has only in-frame clones and leaves some out. Among around 86,000 clones listed, 93% were seen once. This sample was included in a study of cytomegalovirus exposure and HLA in healthy donors. The CDR3 runs 12 residues. V gave up 8 bases and J gave up 6 bases, with 14 bases separating them. Per germline, CDR1 SEHNR and CDR2 FQNEAQ (reference sequence). This receptor was obtained from a woman in her twenties or thirties in good health and CMV-seropositive. V and J are TRBV7-9 and TRBJ2-7, with D unclear. The specimen sequenced was PBMCs. DNA for the CDR3: TGTGCCAGCGCGTCCGAGGTTTTCGAGCAGTACTTC. Translation: CASASEVFEQYF. Drawing the rest from reference TRBV7-9 and TRBJ2-7, the complete variable domain is DTGVSQNPRHKITKRGQNVTFRCDPISEHNRLYWYRQTLGQGPEFLTYFQNEAQLEKSRLLSDRFSAERPKGSFSTLEIQRTEQGDSAMYLCASASEVFEQYFGPGTRLTVT.